The clone carrying this T cell receptor beta chain was recorded at least ten times. Its target is not known. MiXCR was run by TCRdb on the 5' RACE reads, yielding one entry per CDR3 protein. The sample carries under 700,000 distinct CDR3 sequences, about a sixth recorded once. This sample is part of a study of T cells after yellow fever vaccination. Turning to the study itself: Preparation of the low-cell-number fractions used SMART-Seq v4 Ultra Low Input. Study findings and constraints: Once the booster was given, most primary-vaccination clones reappeared, at just under 98% for CD4 and over 75% for CD8.

The TCR originated in a man aged 18 to 29 who received the YFV17D yellow fever vaccine. Sequencing was performed on PBMCs, taken 5 days after the first yellow fever vaccination.

CDR3 nucleotide sequence: TGTGCCAGCAGCTTAGACAGGGCCGGGGAGCTGTTTTTT. Translation gives CASSLDRAGELFF. V usage is TRBV7-2 and J usage is TRBJ2-2, with D possibly being TRBD1 (6 bases). The V gene lost 1 base and the J gene lost 6 bases, with 6 bases spanning the gap. Germline CDR1 is SGHTA and CDR2 is FQGNSA. CDR3 length: 13 amino acids.